This is a list of T cell receptor beta chains from one sample in a study of shared clonotypes between healthy human individuals. The protocol was immunoSEQ multiplex PCR, while the TCRdb copy is restricted to in-frame clones and leaves out a portion. The table includes millions of clones, approximately 94% detected once. Sequencing was performed on naive CD8+ T cells from PBMCs. The source of these receptors is a man younger than 30 in good health. Some clones in this sample may be carry-over from other donors' samples. The conserved cysteine and the conserved F or W are not part of the CDR3 here. The order of the fields is clone size, CDR3 length, V gene, CDR3 protein. The listing skips clone size in some rows; elsewhere it reads once, few, many or a size class.

abundance: .; len: 9; v_gene: TRBV6-6; CDR3aa: ASTNTGELF
abundance: .; len: 10; v_gene: TRBV11-2; CDR3aa: ASSLDHYEQY
abundance: .; len: 12; v_gene: TRBV5-8; CDR3aa: ASSWVDRISEQY
abundance: .; len: 11; v_gene: TRBV28; CDR3aa: ASSLDASYEQY
abundance: .; len: 12; v_gene: TRBV5-4; CDR3aa: ASSRRGRYNEQF
abundance: .; len: 12; v_gene: TRBV6-1; CDR3aa: ASTERGRVYGYT
abundance: once; len: 13; v_gene: TRBV28; CDR3aa: ASREFRTALYGYT
abundance: .; len: 13; v_gene: TRBV6-1; CDR3aa: ASSDPTGLWNEQF
abundance: .; len: 14; v_gene: TRBV6-4; CDR3aa: ASSDSLAGDTMKQF
abundance: .; len: 13; v_gene: TRBV6-1; CDR3aa: ASSELGIGNTEAF
abundance: .; len: 13; v_gene: TRBV6-1; CDR3aa: ASRNPSGRVETQY
abundance: .; len: 13; v_gene: TRBV28; CDR3aa: AIRDRGTTNEKLF
abundance: .; len: 13; v_gene: TRBV28; CDR3aa: ASSLLSSGGNEQF
abundance: few; len: 11; v_gene: TRBV9; CDR3aa: ASSVGGSTEAF
abundance: .; len: 14; v_gene: TRBV19; CDR3aa: ASSRDRGVTNYGYT
abundance: once; len: 15; v_gene: TRBV27; CDR3aa: ASTPLVAVYSNQPQH
abundance: .; len: 13; v_gene: TRBV27; CDR3aa: ASSVGQGANYGYT
abundance: .; len: 12; v_gene: TRBV28; CDR3aa: ASSLRLTYNEQF
abundance: .; len: 10; v_gene: TRBV27; CDR3aa: ASRAGYYEQY
abundance: .; len: 11; v_gene: TRBV10-3; CDR3aa: AISDPLLYEQY